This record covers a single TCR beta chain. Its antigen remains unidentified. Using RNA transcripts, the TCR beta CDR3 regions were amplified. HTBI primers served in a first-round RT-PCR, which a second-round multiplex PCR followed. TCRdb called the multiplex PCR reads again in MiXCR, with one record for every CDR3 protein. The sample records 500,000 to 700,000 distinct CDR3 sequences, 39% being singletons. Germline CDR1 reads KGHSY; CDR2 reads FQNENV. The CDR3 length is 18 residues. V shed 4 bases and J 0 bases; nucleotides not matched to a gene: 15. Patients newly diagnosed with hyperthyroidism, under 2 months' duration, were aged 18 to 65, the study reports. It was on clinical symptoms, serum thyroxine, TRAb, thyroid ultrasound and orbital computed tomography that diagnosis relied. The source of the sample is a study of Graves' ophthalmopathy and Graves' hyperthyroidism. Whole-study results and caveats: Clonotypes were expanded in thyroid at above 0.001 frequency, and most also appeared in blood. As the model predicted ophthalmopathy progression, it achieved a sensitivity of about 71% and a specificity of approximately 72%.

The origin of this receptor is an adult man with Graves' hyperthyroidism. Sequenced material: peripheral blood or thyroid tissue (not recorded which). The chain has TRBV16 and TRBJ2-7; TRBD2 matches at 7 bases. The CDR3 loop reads CASSRQWEGSLSSYEQYF. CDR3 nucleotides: TGTGCCAGCAGCCGACAATGGGAGGGCTCCTTATCCTCCTACGAGCAGTACTTC.